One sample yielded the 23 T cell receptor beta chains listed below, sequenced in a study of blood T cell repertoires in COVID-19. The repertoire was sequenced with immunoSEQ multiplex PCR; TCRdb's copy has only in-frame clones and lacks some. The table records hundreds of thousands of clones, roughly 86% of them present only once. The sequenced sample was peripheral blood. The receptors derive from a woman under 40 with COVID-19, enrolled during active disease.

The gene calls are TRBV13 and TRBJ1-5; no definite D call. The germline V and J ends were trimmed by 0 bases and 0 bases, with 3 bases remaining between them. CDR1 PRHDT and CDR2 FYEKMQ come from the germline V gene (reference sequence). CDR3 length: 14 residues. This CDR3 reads CASSLGNSNQPQHF. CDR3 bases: TGTGCCAGCAGCTTAGGTAATAGCAATCAGCCCCAGCATTTT.

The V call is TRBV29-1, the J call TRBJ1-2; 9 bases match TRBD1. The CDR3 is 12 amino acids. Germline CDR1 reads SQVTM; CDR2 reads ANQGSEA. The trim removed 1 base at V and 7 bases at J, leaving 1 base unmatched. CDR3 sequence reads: CSVEGTGAGYTF. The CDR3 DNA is TGCAGCGTTGAAGGGACAGGGGCTGGCTACACCTTC.

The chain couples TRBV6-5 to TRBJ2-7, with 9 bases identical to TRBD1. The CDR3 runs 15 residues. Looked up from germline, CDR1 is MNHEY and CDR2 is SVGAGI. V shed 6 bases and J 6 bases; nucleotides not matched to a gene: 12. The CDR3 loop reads CASSRLGTGSIEQYF. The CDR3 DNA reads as TGTGCCAGCAGCCGTCTGGGGACAGGGTCTATCGAGCAGTACTTC.

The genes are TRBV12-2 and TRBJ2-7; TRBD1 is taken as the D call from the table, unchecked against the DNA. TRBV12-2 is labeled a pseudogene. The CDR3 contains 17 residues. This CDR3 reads CASRLDHRTWPPYEQYF. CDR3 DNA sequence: TGTGCAAGTCGCTTAGACCACAGGACATGGCCCCCCTACGAGCAGTACTTC.

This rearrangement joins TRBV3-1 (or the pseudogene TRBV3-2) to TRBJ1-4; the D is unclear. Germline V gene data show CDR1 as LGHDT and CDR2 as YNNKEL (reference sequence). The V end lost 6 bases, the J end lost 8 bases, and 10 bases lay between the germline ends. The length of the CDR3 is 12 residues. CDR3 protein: CASSFGWEKLFF. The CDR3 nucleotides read TGTGCCAGCAGTTTCGGGTGGGAAAAACTGTTTTTT.

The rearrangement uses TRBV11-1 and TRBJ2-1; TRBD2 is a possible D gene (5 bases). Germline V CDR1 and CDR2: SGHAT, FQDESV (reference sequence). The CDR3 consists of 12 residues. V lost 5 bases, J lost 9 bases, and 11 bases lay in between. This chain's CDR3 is CASSRTSVEQFF. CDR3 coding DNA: TGTGCCAGCAGCCGCACTAGTGTTGAGCAGTTCTTC.

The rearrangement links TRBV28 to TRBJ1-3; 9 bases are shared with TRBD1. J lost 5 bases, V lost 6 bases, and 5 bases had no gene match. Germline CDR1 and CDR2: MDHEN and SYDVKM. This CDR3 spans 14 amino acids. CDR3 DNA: TGTGCCAGCAGCTTACAGGGGGCAAGAAACACCATATATTTT. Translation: CASSLQGARNTIYF.

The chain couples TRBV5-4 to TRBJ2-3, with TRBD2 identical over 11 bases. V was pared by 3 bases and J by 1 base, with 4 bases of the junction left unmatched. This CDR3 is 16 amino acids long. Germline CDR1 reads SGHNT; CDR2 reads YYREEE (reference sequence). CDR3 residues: CASSSGLAVGTDTQYF. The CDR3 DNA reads TGTGCCAGCAGCTCGGGACTAGCGGTGGGCACAGATACGCAGTATTTT.

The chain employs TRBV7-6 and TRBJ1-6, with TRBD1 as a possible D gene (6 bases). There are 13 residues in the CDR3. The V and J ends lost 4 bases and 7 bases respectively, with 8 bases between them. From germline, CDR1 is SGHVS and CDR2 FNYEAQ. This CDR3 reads CASSSQGNSPLHF. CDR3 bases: TGTGCCAGCAGCTCACAGGGAAATTCACCCCTCCACTTT. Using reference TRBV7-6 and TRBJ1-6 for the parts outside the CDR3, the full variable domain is GAGVSQSPRYKVTKRGQDVALRCDPISGHVSLYWYRQALGQGPEFLTYFNYEAQQDKSGLPNDRFSAERPEGSISTLTIQRTEQRDSAMYRCASSSQGNSPLHFGNGTRLTVT.

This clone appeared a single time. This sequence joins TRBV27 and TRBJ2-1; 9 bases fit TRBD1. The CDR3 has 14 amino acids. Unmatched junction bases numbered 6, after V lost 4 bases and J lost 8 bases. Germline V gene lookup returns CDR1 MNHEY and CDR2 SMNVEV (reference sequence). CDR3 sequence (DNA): TGTGCCAGCAGTTCTCAGACAGGGGGGTATGAGCAGTTCTTC. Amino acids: CASSSQTGGYEQFF.

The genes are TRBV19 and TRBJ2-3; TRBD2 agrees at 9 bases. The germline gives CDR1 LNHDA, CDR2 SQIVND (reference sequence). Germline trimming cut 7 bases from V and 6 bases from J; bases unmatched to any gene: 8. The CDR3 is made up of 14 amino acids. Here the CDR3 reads CASTQRGEGDTQYF. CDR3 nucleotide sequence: TGTGCCAGTACACAGCGGGGGGAGGGGGATACGCAGTATTTT. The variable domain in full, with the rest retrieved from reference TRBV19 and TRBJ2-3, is DGGITQSPKYLFRKEGQNVTLSCEQNLNHDAMYWYRQDPGQGLRLIYYSQIVNDFQKGDIAEGYSVSREKKESFPLTVTSAQKNPTAFYLCASTQRGEGDTQYFGPGTRLTVL.

CDR3 residues: CASLVGDYSNQPQHF. The CDR3 DNA follows: TGTGCCAGCCTGGTCGGGGATTATAGCAATCAGCCCCAGCATTTT. This chain uses TRBV6-5 with TRBJ1-5; D call uncertain. CDR3 length equals 15 residues. Germline CDR1 is MNHEY and CDR2 is SVGAGI. Trimming pared 8 bases from V and 0 bases from J, leaving 14 bases between.

CDR3 DNA: TGCGCCAGCAGCTCTCTACAGGGGGCGGATTTTTACGAGCAGTACTTC. Its translation is CASSSLQGADFYEQYF. The chain has TRBV5-1 and TRBJ2-7, with 9 bases identical to TRBD1. CDR1 and CDR2 (germline): SGHRS, YFSETQ. This CDR3 contains 16 residues. Germline trimming cut 3 bases from V and 4 bases from J; bases unmatched to any gene: 11. Drawing the rest from reference TRBV5-1 and TRBJ2-7, the complete variable domain is KAGVTQTPRYLIKTRGQQVTLSCSPISGHRSVSWYQQTPGQGLQFLFEYFSETQRNKGNFPGRFSGRQFSNSRSEMNVSTLELGDSALYLCASSSLQGADFYEQYFGPGTRLTVT.

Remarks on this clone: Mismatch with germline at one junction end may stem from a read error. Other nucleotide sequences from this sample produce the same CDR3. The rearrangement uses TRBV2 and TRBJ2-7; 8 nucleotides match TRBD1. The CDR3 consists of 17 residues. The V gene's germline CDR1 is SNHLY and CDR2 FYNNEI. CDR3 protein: CASSEPYPQGAVYEQYF. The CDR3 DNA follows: TGTGCCAGCAGTGAGCCATACCCTCAGGGGGCGGTCTACGAGCAGTACTTT.

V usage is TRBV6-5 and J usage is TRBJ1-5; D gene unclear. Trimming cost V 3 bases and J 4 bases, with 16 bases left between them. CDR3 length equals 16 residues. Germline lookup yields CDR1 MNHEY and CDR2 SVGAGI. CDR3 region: CASSYRAGLGNQPQHF. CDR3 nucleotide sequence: TGTGCCAGCAGTTATCGCGCGGGGTTGGGTAATCAGCCCCAGCATTTT.

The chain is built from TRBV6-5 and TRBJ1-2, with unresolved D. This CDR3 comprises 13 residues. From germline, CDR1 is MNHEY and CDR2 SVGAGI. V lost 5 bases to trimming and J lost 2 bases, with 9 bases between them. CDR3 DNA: TGTGCCAGCAGTACCCCCAGAAACTATGGCTACACCTTC. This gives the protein CASSTPRNYGYTF.

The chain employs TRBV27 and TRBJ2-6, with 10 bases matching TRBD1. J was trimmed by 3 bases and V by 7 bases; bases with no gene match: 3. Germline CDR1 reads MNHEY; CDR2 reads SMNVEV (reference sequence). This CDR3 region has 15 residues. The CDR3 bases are TGTGCCAGCAAGAGGGACAGGGGTGGGGCCAACGTCCTGACTTTC. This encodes CASKRDRGGANVLTF. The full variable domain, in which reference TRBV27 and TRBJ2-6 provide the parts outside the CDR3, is EAQVTQNPRYLITVTGKKLTVTCSQNMNHEYMSWYRQDPGLGLRQIYYSMNVEVTDKGDVPEGYKVSRKEKRNFPLILESPSPNQTSLYFCASKRDRGGANVLTFGAGSRLTVL.

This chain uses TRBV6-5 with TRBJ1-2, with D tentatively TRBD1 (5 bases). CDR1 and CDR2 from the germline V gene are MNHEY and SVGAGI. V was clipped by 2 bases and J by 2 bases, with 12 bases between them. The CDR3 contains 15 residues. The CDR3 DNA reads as TGTGCCAGCAGTTACGTGTTAGGGGCAAACTATGGCTACACCTTC. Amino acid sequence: CASSYVLGANYGYTF.

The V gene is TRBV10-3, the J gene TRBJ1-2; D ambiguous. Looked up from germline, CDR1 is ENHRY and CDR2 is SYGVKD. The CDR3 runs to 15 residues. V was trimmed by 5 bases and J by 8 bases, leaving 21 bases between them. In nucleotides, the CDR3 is TGTGCCATCAGTACCCAAGACGTATCATGGGAGGGCTACACCTTC. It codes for CAISTQDVSWEGYTF.

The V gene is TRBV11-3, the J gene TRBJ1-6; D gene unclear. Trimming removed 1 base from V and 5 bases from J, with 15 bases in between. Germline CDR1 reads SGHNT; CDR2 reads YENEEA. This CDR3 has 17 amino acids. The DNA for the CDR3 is TGTGCCAGCAGCTTAGGGTCGACGGCGGCCAATAATTCACCCCTCCACTTT. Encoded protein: CASSLGSTAANNSPLHF.

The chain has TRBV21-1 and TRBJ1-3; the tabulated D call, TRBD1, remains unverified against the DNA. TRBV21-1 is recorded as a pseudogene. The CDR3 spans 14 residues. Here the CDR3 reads CAKRQGSSGNTIYF. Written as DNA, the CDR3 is TGTGCCAAACGACAGGGCAGCTCTGGAAACACCATATATTTT.

The CDR3 protein is CASRGALEQFF. In DNA form, the CDR3 reads TGTGCCAGCAGGGGGGCCCTTGAGCAGTTCTTC. V gene TRBV3-1 (or the pseudogene TRBV3-2) combines with J gene TRBJ2-1; maybe TRBD1 (6 bases). The CDR3 has 11 amino acids. CDR1 is LGHDT, CDR2 YNNKEL, per germline (reference sequence). Trimming stripped 6 bases from V and 9 bases from J, with 9 bases between.

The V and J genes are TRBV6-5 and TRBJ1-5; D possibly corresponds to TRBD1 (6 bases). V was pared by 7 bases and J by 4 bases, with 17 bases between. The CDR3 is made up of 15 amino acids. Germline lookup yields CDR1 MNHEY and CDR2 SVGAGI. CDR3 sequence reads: CASTQDRYGNQPQHF. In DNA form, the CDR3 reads TGTGCCAGCACCCAAGACAGGTACGGAAATCAGCCCCAGCATTTT.